The T cell receptor (beta chain) under discussion was sequenced for a study of shared clonotypes between healthy human individuals. Subsets obtained from CD4+ cells comprised CD45RA+ naive and CD45RA-negative memory cells. Points on this clone: Antigen specificity is unknown.

Several immunoSEQ plates received, in even portions, the genomic DNA of each subset. Each PCR replicate from the sorted subsets contained about 200 ng DNA, which is roughly 33,000 T cell genomes. This table comes from immunoSEQ multiplex PCR, and its TCRdb copy is limited to in-frame clones, with some not included. The table includes more than 2,000,000 clones, 85% to 95% detected once. Regarding the study as a whole: At large depth, rarefaction still showed sorted-subset sequencing to be incomplete.

J gave up 5 bases and V 6 bases, and 4 bases lay outside the gene matches. CDR1 MNHEY and CDR2 SVGAGI come from the germline V gene. The CDR3 is made up of 14 amino acids. The TCR originated in a young man in good health. Some clones in this sample may be carry-over from other donors' samples. Sequenced input: naive CD4+ T cells from PBMCs. As for subset: CD45RA+ positively selected. The rearrangement links TRBV6-5 to TRBJ1-4; 9 bases agree with TRBD1. Here the CDR3 reads CASRGQGGNEKLFF. CDR3 coding DNA: TGTGCCAGCAGGGGACAGGGCGGGAATGAAAAACTGTTTTTT.